Following are 6 T cell receptor beta chains from one sample sequenced in a study of read filtering for tumor transcriptome and immune sequencing. Molecular barcoded adaptors covering alpha/delta and beta/gamma chains were used on roughly 370 ng RNA. TCRdb used MiXCR to reprocess the reads, holding one entry per CDR3 protein. The sample gives tens of thousands of distinct CDR3 sequences, about a fifth of which show up once; over 10% is in the top ten. The sequenced sample was a population of CD138-negative cells sorted from bone marrow. These receptors were obtained from a donor older than 35 with multiple myeloma.

This clonotype was counted between two and nine times. The chain couples TRBV3-1 to TRBJ1-1; a possible D gene is TRBD1 (6 bases). Germline lookup yields CDR1 LGHDT and CDR2 YNNKEL (reference sequence). V gave up 4 bases and J gave up 3 bases, with 15 bases separating them. The CDR3 runs 15 residues. The chain's CDR3 is CASSLNLRGHTEAFF. As DNA, the CDR3 is TGTGCCAGCAGCCTTAACCTTCGGGGGCACACTGAAGCTTTCTTT.

The V gene is TRBV3-2, the J gene TRBJ1-3. TRBV3-2 is annotated as a pseudogene. The CDR3 is 16 amino acids. CDR3: CASSQASAGSGNTIYF. In DNA form, the CDR3 reads TGTGCCAGCAGCCAAGCGAGCGCGGGCTCTGGAAACACCATATATTTT.

There are many counts of this clonotype. The chain couples TRBV5-1 to TRBJ2-3, with a weak D call TRBD1 (5 bases). Germline V gene sequence: CDR1 SGHRS, CDR2 YFSETQ. Trimming shortened V by 4 bases and J by 5 bases, and 14 bases separated the two germline ends. This CDR3 spans 14 amino acids. CDR3 loop: CASSPDRNGDTQYF. The CDR3 bases are TGCGCCAGCAGCCCCGACAGAAATGGAGATACGCAGTATTTT.

This clonotype was seen at least ten times. The gene calls are TRBV7-9 and TRBJ2-5; 9 positions match TRBD2. The germline V gene encodes CDR1 SEHNR and CDR2 FQNEAQ (reference sequence). The CDR3 has 15 residues. Unmatched junction bases numbered 4, after V lost 3 bases and J lost 2 bases. The CDR3 DNA reads as TGTGCCAGCAGCTTCCTAGCGGGGTTTCAAGAGACCCAGTACTTC. As protein: CASSFLAGFQETQYF.

The chain recombines TRBV6-6 with TRBJ1-4; 9 bases align to TRBD1. This CDR3 is 15 amino acids long. Germline V gene lookup returns CDR1 MNHNY and CDR2 SVGAGI (reference sequence). Trimming at V came to 3 bases and at J to 5 bases, leaving 4 bases not matched to a gene. CDR3 in amino acids: CASSYNDRGNEKLFF. CDR3 nucleotides: TGTGCCAGCAGTTATAATGACAGGGGGAATGAAAAACTGTTTTTT.

The chain is built from TRBV2 and TRBJ2-2; D may be TRBD1 (5 bases). Germline V lookup: CDR1 SNHLY, CDR2 FYNNEI. Trimming left V 10 bases short and J 6 bases short, with 12 bases between. This CDR3 has 12 residues. CDR3 coding DNA: TGTGCCATCACAAGACAGTCCGGGGAGCTGTTTTTT. Residues: CAITRQSGELFF.